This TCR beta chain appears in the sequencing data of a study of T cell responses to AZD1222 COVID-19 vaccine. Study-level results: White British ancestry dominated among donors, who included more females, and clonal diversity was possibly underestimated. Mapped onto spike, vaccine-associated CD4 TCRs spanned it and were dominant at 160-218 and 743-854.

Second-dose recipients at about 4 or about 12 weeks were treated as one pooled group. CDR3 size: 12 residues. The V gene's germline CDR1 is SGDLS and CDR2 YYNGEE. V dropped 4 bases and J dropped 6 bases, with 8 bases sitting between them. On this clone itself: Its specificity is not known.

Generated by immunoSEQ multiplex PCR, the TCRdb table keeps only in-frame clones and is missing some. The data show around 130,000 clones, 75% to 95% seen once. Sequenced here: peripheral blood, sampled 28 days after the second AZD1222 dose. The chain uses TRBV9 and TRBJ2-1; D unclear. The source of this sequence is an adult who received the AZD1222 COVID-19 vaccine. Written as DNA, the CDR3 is TGTGCCAGCAGCCTTCCTGGCAATGAGCAGTTCTTC. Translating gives CASSLPGNEQFF.